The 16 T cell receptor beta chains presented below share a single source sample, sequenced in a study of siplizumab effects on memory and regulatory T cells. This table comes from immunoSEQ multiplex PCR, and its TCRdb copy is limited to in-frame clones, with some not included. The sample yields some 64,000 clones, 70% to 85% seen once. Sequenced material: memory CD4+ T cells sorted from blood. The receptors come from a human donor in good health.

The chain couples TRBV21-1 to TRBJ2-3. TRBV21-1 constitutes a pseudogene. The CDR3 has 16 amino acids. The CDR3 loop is CASSKPDRPDADTQYF. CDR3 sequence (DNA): TGTGCCAGCAGCAAACCGGACCGACCTGACGCAGATACGCAGTATTTT.

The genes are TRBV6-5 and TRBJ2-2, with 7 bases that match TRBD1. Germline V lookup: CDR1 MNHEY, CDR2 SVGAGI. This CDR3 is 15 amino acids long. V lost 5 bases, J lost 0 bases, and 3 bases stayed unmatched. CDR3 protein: CASSPGTANTGELFF. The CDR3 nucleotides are TGTGCCAGCAGTCCGGGGACAGCGAACACCGGGGAGCTGTTTTTT.

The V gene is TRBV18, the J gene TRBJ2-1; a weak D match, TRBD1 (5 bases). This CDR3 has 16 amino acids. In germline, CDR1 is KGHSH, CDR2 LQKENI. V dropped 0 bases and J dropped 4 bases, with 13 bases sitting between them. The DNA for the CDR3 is TGTGCCAGCTCACCACCGAGGCAGGGTATGTACAATGAGCAGTTCTTC. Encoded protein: CASSPPRQGMYNEQFF.

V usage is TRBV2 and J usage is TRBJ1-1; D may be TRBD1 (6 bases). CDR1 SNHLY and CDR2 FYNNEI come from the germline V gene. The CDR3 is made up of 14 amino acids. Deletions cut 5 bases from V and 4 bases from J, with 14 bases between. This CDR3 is CASSFRAGATEAFF. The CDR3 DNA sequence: TGTGCCAGCAGTTTCAGGGCAGGGGCCACTGAAGCTTTCTTT. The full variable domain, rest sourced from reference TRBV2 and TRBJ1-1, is EPEVTQTPSHQVTQMGQEVILRCVPISNHLYFYWYRQILGQKVEFLVSFYNNEISEKSEIFDDQFSVERPDGSNFTLKIRSTKLEDSAMYFCASSFRAGATEAFFGQGTRLTVV.

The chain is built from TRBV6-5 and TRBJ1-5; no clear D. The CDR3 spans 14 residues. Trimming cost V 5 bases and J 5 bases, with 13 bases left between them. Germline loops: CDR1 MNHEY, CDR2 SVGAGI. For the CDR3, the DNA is TGTGCCAGCAGTGAGGCAGGACTTTATCAGCCCCAGCATTTT. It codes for CASSEAGLYQPQHF.

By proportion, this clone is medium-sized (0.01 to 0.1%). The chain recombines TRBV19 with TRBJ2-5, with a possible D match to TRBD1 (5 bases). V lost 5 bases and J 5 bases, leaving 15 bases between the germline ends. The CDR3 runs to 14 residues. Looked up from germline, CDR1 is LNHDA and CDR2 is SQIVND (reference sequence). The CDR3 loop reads CASSSQTARETQYF. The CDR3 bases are TGTGCCAGTAGTTCTCAGACAGCACGGGAGACCCAGTACTTC.

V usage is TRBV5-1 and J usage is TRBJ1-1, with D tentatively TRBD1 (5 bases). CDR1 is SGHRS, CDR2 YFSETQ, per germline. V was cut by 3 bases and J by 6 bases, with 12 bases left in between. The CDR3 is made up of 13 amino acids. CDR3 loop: CASSSQGVAEAFF. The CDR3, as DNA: TGCGCCAGCAGCTCCCAGGGAGTCGCTGAAGCTTTCTTT. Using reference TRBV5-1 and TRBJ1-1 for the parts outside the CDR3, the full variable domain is KAGVTQTPRYLIKTRGQQVTLSCSPISGHRSVSWYQQTPGQGLQFLFEYFSETQRNKGNFPGRFSGRQFSNSRSEMNVSTLELGDSALYLCASSSQGVAEAFFGQGTRLTVV.

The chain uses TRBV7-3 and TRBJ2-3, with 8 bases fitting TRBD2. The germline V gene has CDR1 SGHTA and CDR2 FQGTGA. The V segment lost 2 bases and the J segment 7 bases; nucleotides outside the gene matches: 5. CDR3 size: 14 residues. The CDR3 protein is CASSLSGGLYTQYF. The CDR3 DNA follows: TGTGCCAGCAGCTTATCGGGGGGGCTATATACGCAGTATTTT.

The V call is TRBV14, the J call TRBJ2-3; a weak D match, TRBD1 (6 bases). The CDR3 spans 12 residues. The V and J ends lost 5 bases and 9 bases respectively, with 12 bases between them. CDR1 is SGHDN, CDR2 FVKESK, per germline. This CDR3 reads CASSLVGHTQYF. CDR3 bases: TGTGCCAGCAGCTTAGTGGGACACACGCAGTATTTT.

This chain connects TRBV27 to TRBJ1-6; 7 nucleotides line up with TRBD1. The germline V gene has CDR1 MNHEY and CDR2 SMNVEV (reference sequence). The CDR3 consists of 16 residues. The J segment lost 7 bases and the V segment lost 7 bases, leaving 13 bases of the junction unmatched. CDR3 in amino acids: CASTIGSGTANSPLHF. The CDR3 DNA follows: TGTGCCAGCACCATAGGGTCCGGGACAGCGAATTCACCCCTCCACTTT.

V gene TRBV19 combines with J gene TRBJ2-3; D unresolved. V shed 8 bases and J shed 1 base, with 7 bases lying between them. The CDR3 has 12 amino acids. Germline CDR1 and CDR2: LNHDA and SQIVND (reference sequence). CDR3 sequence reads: CASGYGTDTQYF. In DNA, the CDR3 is TGTGCCAGTGGTTACGGCACAGATACGCAGTATTTT.

CDR3 in amino acids: CASSAQKRGDGTGELFF. For the CDR3, the DNA is TGTGCCAGCAGCGCCCAGAAGAGGGGGGACGGGACCGGGGAGCTGTTTTTT. This rearrangement joins TRBV5-4 to TRBJ2-2; perhaps D is TRBD1 or TRBD2 (6 bases each). This CDR3 has 17 amino acids. CDR1 and CDR2 from the germline V gene are SGHNT and YYREEE (reference sequence). Trimming left V 4 bases short and J 5 bases short, with 21 bases between.

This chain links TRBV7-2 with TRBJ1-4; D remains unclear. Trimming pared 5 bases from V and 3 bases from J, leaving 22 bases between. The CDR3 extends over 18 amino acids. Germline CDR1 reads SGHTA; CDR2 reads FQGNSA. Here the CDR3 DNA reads TGTGCCAGCAGCCAAACCTTTGGTGCAGGCAGACCTAATGAAAAACTGTTTTTT. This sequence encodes CASSQTFGAGRPNEKLFF.

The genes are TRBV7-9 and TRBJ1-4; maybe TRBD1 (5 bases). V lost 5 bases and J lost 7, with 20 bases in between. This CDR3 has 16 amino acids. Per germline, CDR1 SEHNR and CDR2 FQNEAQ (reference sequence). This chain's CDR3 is CASSATTGGSTEKLFF. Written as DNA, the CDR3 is TGTGCCAGCAGCGCAACCACGGGGGGGAGTACTGAAAAACTGTTTTTT.

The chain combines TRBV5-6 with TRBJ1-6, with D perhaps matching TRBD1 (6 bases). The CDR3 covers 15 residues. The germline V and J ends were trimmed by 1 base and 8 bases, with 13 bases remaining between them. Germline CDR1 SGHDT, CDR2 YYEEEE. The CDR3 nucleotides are TGTGCCAGCAGCTTGTTGGGCAGGGGTGATTCACCCCTCCACTTT. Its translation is CASSLLGRGDSPLHF.

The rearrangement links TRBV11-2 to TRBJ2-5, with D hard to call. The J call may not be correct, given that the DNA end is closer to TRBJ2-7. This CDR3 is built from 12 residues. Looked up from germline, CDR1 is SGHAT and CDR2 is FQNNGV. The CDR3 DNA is TGTGCCAGCAGCCCAAATACCTACGAGCAGTACTTC. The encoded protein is CASSPNTYEQYF.